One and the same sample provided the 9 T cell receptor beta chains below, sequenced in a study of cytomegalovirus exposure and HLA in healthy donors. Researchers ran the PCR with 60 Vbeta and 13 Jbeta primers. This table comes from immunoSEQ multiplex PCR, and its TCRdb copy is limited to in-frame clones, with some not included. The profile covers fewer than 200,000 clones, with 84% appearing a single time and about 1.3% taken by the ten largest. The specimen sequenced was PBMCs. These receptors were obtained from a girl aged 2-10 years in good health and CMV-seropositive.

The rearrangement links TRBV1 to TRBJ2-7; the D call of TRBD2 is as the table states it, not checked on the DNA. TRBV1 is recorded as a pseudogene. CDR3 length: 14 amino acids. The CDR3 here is CTSSPRSGTYEQYF. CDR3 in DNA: TGCACCAGCAGCCCGAGAAGCGGTACCTACGAGCAGTACTTC.

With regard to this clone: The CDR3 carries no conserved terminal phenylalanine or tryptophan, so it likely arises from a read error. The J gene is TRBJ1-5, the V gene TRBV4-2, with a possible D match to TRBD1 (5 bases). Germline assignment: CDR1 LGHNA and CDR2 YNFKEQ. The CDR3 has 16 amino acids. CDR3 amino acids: CASTQNWGDGNQPQHS. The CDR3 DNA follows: TGTGCCAGCACCCAAAACTGGGGGGACGGCAATCAGCCCCAGCATTCT.

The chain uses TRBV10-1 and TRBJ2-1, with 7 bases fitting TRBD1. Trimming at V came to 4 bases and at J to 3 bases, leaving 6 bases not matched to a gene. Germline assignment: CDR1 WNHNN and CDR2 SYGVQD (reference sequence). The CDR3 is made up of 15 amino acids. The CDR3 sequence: CASSATGQYYNEQFF. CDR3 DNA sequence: TGCGCCAGCAGTGCCACGGGACAGTACTACAATGAGCAGTTCTTC.

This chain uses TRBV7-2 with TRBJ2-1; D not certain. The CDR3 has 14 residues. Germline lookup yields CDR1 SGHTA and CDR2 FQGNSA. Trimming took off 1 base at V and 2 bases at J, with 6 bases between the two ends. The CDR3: CASSLDPTYNEQFF. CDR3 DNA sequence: TGTGCCAGCAGCTTAGACCCTACCTACAATGAGCAGTTCTTC.

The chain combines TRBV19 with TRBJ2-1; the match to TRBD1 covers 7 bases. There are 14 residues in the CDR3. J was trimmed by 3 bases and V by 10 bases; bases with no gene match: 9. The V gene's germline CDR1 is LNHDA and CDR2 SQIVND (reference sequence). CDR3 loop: CATCLGTDYNEQFF. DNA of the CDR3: TGTGCCACCTGCCTCGGGACAGACTACAATGAGCAGTTCTTC.

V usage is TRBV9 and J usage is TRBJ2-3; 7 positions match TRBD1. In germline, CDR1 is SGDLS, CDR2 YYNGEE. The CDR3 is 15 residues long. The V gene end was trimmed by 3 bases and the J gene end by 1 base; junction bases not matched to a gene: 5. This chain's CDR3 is CASSALTGGTDTQYF. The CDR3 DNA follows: TGTGCCAGCAGCGCCCTCACAGGGGGCACAGATACGCAGTATTTT.

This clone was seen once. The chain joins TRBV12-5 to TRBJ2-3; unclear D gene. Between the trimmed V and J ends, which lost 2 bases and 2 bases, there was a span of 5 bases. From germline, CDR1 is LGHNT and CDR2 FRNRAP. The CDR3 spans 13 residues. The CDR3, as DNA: TGTGCTAGTGGTTTGCGTATCACAGATACGCAGTATTTT. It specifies CASGLRITDTQYF.

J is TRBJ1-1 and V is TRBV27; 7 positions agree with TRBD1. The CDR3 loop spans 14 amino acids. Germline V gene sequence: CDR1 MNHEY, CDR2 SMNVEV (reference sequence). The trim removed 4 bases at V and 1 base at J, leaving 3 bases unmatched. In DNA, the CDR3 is TGTGCCAGCAGTTGGGGGACAGCGAACACTGAAGCTTTCTTT. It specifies CASSWGTANTEAFF.

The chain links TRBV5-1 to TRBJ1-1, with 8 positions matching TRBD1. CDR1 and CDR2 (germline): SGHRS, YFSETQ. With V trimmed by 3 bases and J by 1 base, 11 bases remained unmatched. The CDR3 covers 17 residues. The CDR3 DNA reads TGCGCCAGCAGCTATGAATCCGCCGGGACAGGGAACACTGAAGCTTTCTTT. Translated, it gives CASSYESAGTGNTEAFF.